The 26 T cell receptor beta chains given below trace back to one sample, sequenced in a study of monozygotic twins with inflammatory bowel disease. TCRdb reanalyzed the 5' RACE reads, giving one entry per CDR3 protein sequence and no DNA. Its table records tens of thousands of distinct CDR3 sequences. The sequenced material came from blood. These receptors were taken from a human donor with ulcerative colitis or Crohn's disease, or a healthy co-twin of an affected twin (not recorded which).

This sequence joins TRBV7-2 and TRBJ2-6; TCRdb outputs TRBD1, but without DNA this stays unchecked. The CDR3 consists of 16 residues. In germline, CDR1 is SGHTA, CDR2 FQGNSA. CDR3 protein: CASSLDRPSGANVLTF.

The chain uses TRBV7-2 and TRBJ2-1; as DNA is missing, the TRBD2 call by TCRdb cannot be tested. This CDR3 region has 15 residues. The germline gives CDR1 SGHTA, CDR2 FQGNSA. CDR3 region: CASMPGEGLNNEQFF.

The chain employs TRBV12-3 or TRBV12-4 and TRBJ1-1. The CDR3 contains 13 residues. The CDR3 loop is CASSLKAITEAFF.

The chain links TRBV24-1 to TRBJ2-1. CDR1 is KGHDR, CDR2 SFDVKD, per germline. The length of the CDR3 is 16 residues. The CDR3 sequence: CATSDFGVSSYNEQFF.

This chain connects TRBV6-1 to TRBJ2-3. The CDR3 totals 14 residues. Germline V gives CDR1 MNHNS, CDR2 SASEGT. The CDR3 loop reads CASKILESTDTQYF.

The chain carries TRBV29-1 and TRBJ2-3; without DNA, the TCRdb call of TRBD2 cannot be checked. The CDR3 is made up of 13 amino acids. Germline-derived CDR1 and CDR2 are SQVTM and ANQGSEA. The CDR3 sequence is CSARAGSTDTQYF.

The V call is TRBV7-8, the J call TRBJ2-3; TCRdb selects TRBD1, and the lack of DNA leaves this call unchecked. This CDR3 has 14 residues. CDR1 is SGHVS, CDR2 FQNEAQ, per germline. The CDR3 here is CASSPGQDTDTQYF.

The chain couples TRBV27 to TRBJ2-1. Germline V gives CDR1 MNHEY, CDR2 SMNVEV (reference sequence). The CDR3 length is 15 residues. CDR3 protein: CASSKEAADWNEQFF.

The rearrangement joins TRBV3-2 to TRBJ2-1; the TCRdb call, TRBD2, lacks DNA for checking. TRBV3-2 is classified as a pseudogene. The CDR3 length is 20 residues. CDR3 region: CASSQEWTSGGTYSYNEQFF.

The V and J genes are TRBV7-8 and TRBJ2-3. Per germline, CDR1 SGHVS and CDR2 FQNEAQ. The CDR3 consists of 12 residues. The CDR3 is CASSFSRDTQYF. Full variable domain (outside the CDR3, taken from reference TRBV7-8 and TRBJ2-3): GAGVSQSPRYKVAKRGQDVALRCDPISGHVSLFWYQQALGQGPEFLTYFQNEAQLDKSGLPSDRFFAERPEGSVSTLKIQRTQQEDSAVYLCASSFSRDTQYFGPGTRLTVL.

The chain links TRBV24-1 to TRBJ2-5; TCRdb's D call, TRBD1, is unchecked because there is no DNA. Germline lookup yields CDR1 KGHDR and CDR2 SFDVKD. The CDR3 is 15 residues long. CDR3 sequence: CATSSIGTSKETQYF.

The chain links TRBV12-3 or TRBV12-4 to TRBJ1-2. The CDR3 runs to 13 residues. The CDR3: CASSVHIFYGYTF.

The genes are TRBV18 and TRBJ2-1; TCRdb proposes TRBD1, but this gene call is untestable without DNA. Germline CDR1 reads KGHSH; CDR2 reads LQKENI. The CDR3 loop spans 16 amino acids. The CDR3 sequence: CASSPGTGQGVNEQFF. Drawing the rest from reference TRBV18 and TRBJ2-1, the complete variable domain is NAGVMQNPRHLVRRRGQEARLRCSPMKGHSHVYWYRQLPEEGLKFMVYLQKENIIDESGMPKERFSAEFPKEGPSILRIQQVVRGDSAAYFCASSPGTGQGVNEQFFGPGTRLTVL.

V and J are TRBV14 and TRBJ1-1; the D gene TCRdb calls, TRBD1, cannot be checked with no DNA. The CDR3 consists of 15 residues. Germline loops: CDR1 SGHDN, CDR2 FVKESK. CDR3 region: CASSPLSGGKTEAFF.

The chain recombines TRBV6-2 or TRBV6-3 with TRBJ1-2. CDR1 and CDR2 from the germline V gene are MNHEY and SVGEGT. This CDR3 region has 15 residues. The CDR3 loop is CASIPRRGGNYGYTF.

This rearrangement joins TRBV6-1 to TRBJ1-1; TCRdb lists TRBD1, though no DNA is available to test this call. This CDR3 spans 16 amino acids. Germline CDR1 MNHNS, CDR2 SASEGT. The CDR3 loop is CASSPLTGGGDAEAFF.

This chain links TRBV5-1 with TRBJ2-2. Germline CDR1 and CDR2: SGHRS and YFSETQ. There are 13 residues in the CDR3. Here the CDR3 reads CASSLEGTGELFF.

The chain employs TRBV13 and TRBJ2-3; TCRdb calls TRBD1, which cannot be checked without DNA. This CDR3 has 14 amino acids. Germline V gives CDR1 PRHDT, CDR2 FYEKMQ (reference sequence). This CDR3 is CASSKAGQTDTQYF.

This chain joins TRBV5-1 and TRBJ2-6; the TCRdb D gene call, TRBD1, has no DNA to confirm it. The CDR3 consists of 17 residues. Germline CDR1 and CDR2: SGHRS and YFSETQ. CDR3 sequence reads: CASSFGTAVSGANVLTF.

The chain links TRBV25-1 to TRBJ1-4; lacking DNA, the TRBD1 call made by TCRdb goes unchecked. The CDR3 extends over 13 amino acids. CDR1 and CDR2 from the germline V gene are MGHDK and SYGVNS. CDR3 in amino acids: CASSQGTNEKLFF.

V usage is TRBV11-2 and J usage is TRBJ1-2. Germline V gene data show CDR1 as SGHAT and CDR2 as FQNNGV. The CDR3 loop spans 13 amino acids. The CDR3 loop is CASAEGPSYGYTF.

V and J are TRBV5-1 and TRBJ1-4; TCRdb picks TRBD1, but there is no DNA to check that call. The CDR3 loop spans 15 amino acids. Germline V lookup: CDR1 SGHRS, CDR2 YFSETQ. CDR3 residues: CASRKDRVANEKLFF.

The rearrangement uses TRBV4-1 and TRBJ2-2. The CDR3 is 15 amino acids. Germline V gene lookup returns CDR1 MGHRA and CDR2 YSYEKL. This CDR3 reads CASSQEAIYTGELFF.

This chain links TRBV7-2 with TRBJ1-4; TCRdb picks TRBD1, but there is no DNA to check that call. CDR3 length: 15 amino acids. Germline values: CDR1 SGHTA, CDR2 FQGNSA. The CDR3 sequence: CASSFSGTGTEKLFF.

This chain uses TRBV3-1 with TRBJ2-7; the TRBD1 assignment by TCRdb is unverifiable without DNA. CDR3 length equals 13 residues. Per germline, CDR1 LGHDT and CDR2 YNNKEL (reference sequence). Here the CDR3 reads CASSQGGGYEQYF.

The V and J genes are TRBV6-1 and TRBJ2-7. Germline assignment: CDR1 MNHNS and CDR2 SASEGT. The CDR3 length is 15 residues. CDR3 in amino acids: CASRPTRTSSYEQYF.